The 4 T cell receptor beta chains given below trace back to one sample, sequenced in a study of regulatory T cells in long-lasting Graves disease (dated by TCRdb to the early 2020s). This specimen's time point label, interpreted: persistent/refractory GD, antithyroid drugs over 5 years with positive TRAb. For both TCR sequencing and RNA sequencing, RNA was extracted from PBMCs using TRIzol. Library method: multiplex PCR. The sample was run on an Illumina HiSeq 4000. To build TCR beta libraries, CDR3 regions were amplified by Arm-PCR using iRepertoire HTBI primers. TCRdb trimmed the raw reads at Q25, called clones with MiXCR and kept productive beta chains. When rows share a CDR3 protein, they turn into one entry using the most common DNA and genes. The sample table holds about 460,000 distinct CDR3 sequences, of which 22% were seen once. Around 13% of the sample comes from the top ten. The specimen was peripheral blood mononuclear cells (PBMCs), collected when the disease was refractory, from a patient treated with antithyroid drugs. Source of these receptors: a female donor with Graves disease.

The V gene is TRBV3-1, the J gene TRBJ1-1; a possible D gene is TRBD1 (6 bases). Germline loops: CDR1 LGHDT, CDR2 YNNKEL (reference sequence). V gave up 0 bases and J gave up 4 bases, with 15 bases separating them. The CDR3 sequence is 16 residues long. In DNA, the CDR3 is TGTGCCAGCAGCCAAGATCCGGGGGCGGGAGGCACTGAAGCTTTCTTT. This gives the protein CASSQDPGAGGTEAFF.

This clonotype appeared many times. This sequence joins TRBV7-9 and TRBJ1-6; D is perhaps TRBD1 (6 bases). The CDR3 length is 13 residues. Germline CDR1 reads SEHNR; CDR2 reads FQNEAQ (reference sequence). Trimming took 11 bases from V and 7 from J, leaving 15 bases between them. The CDR3 is CAGATGANSPLHF. CDR3 coding DNA: TGTGCCGGGGCGACAGGAGCCAATTCACCCCTCCACTTT.

This clonotype was detected a few times. The chain has TRBV19 and TRBJ2-7; a possible D gene is TRBD1 (6 bases). The length of the CDR3 is 13 residues. Deletions cut 6 bases from V and 6 bases from J, with 15 bases between. Germline assignment: CDR1 LNHDA and CDR2 SQIVND (reference sequence). The CDR3 bases are TGTGCCAGTAGGCCTCAGGGGCTCTCCGAGCAGTACTTC. Translated: CASRPQGLSEQYF.

Notes on this clonotype: A read error may be the cause here, since a much bigger clone is one base away. The rearrangement links TRBV7-2 to TRBJ2-7, with D perhaps TRBD1 (6 bases). Germline loops: CDR1 SGHTA, CDR2 FQGNSA. The CDR3 loop spans 14 amino acids. The CDR3 DNA reads as TGTGCCAGCGGCTTAGACAGGCCCGTCTACGAGCAGTACTTC. It yields the protein CASGLDRPVYEQYF.